Presented here are 18 T cell receptor beta chains from one specimen sequenced in a study of CD8+ T cells in alopecia areata. The treatment here: oral pan-JAK inhibitor, 5-10 mg twice daily. cDNA reverse transcribed from extracted RNA served as the sequencing template. Only in-frame clones appear in the TCRdb table, and some are missing; sequencing was by immunoSEQ multiplex PCR. The data hold roughly 180,000 clones, with approximately 49% observed a single time. The sample consisted of CD8+ T cells sorted from blood, taken between weeks 51 and 52, from a patient treated with tofacitinib. These receptor sequences come from a human donor with alopecia areata.

This clone has a handful of counts. The V and J genes are TRBV19 and TRBJ2-2, with a tentative D call TRBD1 (5 bases). Trimming removed 6 bases from V and 2 bases from J, with 13 bases in between. This CDR3 contains 15 residues. Per the germline V gene, CDR1 is LNHDA and CDR2 is SQIVND (reference sequence). CDR3 bases: TGTGCCAGTAGCCCCCTGGACACAAACACCGGGGAGCTGTTTTTT. It translates to CASSPLDTNTGELFF.

This clone was counted once. This chain connects TRBV27 to TRBJ2-1, with 12 bases lining up with TRBD2. The CDR3 extends over 15 amino acids. J lost 8 bases, V lost 5 bases, and 7 bases had no gene match. In germline, CDR1 is MNHEY, CDR2 SMNVEV (reference sequence). CDR3 loop: CASSVTSGGVDEQFF. DNA for the CDR3: TGTGCCAGCAGTGTGACTAGCGGGGGTGTCGATGAGCAGTTCTTC.

The gene calls are TRBV5-6 and TRBJ2-1; 9 nucleotides agree with TRBD1. Germline V CDR1 and CDR2: SGHDT, YYEEEE. The CDR3 spans 13 residues. V lost 7 bases to trimming and J lost 3 bases; unmatched junction nucleotides: 2. CDR3: CASLGQGYNEQFF. CDR3 nucleotide sequence: TGTGCCAGCCTGGGACAGGGCTACAATGAGCAGTTCTTC.

This clone was seen a handful of times. The rearrangement links TRBV6-6 to TRBJ2-3, with D tentatively TRBD1 (5 bases). Deletions cut 5 bases from V and 5 bases from J, with 11 bases between. Germline CDR1 MNHNY, CDR2 SVGAGI (reference sequence). CDR3 length: 13 amino acids. CDR3 protein: CASSPSDIDTQYF. DNA for the CDR3: TGTGCCAGCAGTCCCTCGGACATAGATACGCAGTATTTT.

The chain links TRBV6-5 to TRBJ2-3, with D hard to call. This CDR3 spans 15 amino acids. Germline CDR1 reads MNHEY; CDR2 reads SVGAGI. V was shortened by 5 bases and J by 0 bases, with 12 bases between the two germline ends. CDR3 nucleotides: TGTGCCAGCAGTCATATAGTTTCTAGCACAGATACGCAGTATTTT. Translated: CASSHIVSSTDTQYF.

In this sample, this clone turned up a few times. V usage is TRBV2 and J usage is TRBJ1-2; 7 positions agree with TRBD1. This CDR3 contains 17 residues. Germline trimming cut 2 bases from V and 4 bases from J; bases unmatched to any gene: 13. CDR1 and CDR2 (germline): SNHLY, FYNNEI. DNA of the CDR3: TGTGCCAGCAGTGAAAACAGGGGCCCAATAATTTTCTATGGCTACACCTTC. Its translation is CASSENRGPIIFYGYTF. Supplemented by reference TRBV2 and TRBJ1-2, the full variable domain reads EPEVTQTPSHQVTQMGQEVILRCVPISNHLYFYWYRQILGQKVEFLVSFYNNEISEKSEIFDDQFSVERPDGSNFTLKIRSTKLEDSAMYFCASSENRGPIIFYGYTFGSGTRLTVV.

This clone has a handful of counts. The CDR3 loop is CSVEAGGPGNEQFF. The CDR3 DNA sequence: TGCAGCGTTGAAGCGGGGGGGCCAGGCAATGAGCAGTTCTTC. The V call is TRBV29-1, the J call TRBJ2-1; 8 nucleotides align to TRBD2. The germline V gene has CDR1 SQVTM and CDR2 ANQGSEA. The CDR3 has 14 residues. V dropped 1 base and J dropped 6; count of bases not matched to a gene: 5.

This chain links TRBV4-1 with TRBJ1-1; D is unclear. Trimming took off 0 bases at V and 8 bases at J, with 10 bases between the two ends. In germline, CDR1 is MGHRA, CDR2 YSYEKL. The CDR3 has 13 amino acids. CDR3 coding DNA: TGCGCCAGCAGCCAAGACCCCGGCACCGAAGCTTTCTTT. As protein: CASSQDPGTEAFF.

This clone was counted only a few times. The chain carries TRBV5-1 and TRBJ1-1; no clear D gene. The germline gives CDR1 SGHRS, CDR2 YFSETQ. This CDR3 comprises 14 residues. V lost 4 bases, J lost 8 bases, and 18 bases lay in between. The chain's CDR3 is CASSQAREGGEAFF. CDR3 in DNA: TGCGCCAGCAGCCAGGCAAGGGAAGGTGGAGAAGCTTTCTTT.

The chain has TRBV27 and TRBJ1-6; no firm D call. Germline V gene lookup returns CDR1 MNHEY and CDR2 SMNVEV (reference sequence). CDR3 size: 16 residues. V gave up 5 bases and J gave up 3 bases, with 14 bases separating them. The CDR3 DNA reads TGTGCCAGCAGTCCCTCGTTGGGAGACTATAATTCACCCCTCCACTTT. This codes for CASSPSLGDYNSPLHF.

This clone was detected a few times. The chain couples TRBV6-1 to TRBJ2-5, with a tentative D call TRBD2 (6 bases). V dropped 3 bases and J dropped 2 bases, with 10 bases sitting between them. This CDR3 spans 14 amino acids. Germline CDR1 reads MNHNS; CDR2 reads SASEGT. CDR3 amino acids: CASSDVAAQETQYF. The CDR3 bases are TGTGCCAGCAGTGATGTAGCGGCACAAGAGACCCAGTACTTC.

This clone was seen more than once but under ten times. V and J are TRBV28 and TRBJ1-5; no clear D. Germline-derived CDR1 and CDR2 are MDHEN and SYDVKM. Trimming stripped 8 bases from V and 0 bases from J, with 8 bases between. This CDR3 comprises 13 residues. The CDR3 here is CASGNSSNQPQHF. CDR3 bases: TGTGCCAGCGGCAACAGTAGCAATCAGCCCCAGCATTTT.

The chain couples TRBV23-1 to TRBJ2-2; D gene ambiguous. TRBV23-1 is placed among ORFs of uncertain function. Trimming removed 8 bases from V and 4 bases from J, with 14 bases in between. The CDR3 is 14 residues long. CDR3: CASLKKEFTGELFF. Here the CDR3 DNA reads TGCGCCAGCTTAAAAAAGGAATTCACCGGGGAGCTGTTTTTT.

The chain is built from TRBV7-9 and TRBJ2-7; D assignment may be TRBD1 or TRBD2 (5 bases each). V shed 5 bases and J shed 3 bases, with 17 bases lying between them. Germline assignment: CDR1 SEHNR and CDR2 FQNEAQ (reference sequence). This CDR3 has 15 amino acids. In nucleotides, the CDR3 is TGTGCCAGCAGCCCCGAGCCGGGACCGTTCTACGAGCAGTACTTC. It translates to CASSPEPGPFYEQYF.

This clone was detected only a few times. The V call is TRBV6-5, the J call TRBJ1-4, with a weak D call TRBD1 (5 bases). Germline V gene sequence: CDR1 MNHEY, CDR2 SVGAGI. Trimming shortened V by 6 bases and J by 0 bases, and 8 bases separated the two germline ends. CDR3 size: 14 residues. DNA of the CDR3: TGTGCCAGCAGGAAACAGGCAACTAATGAAAAACTGTTTTTT. Amino acids: CASRKQATNEKLFF.

CDR3 in DNA: TGTGCCAGCAGTGAACACCTCTTATATGGCTACACCTTC. Translated, it gives CASSEHLLYGYTF. The chain recombines TRBV6-1 with TRBJ1-2; D gene uncertain. Germline loops: CDR1 MNHNS, CDR2 SASEGT. The CDR3 is 13 residues long. The V end was cut by 2 bases, the J end by 5 bases, with 9 bases between.

This clone was seen a few times. This sequence joins TRBV5-4 and TRBJ2-3; D gene ambiguous. The CDR3 contains 16 residues. Germline V gene lookup returns CDR1 SGHNT and CDR2 YYREEE (reference sequence). Between the trimmed V and J ends, which lost 4 bases and 0 bases, there was a span of 15 bases. In DNA, the CDR3 is TGTGCCAGCAGCCCCCTGGGTCTAACCAGCACAGATACGCAGTATTTT. It is translated as CASSPLGLTSTDTQYF.

The chain carries TRBV2 and TRBJ2-1; TRBD2 is a possible D gene (5 bases). Germline V gives CDR1 SNHLY, CDR2 FYNNEI. V was clipped by 5 bases and J by 0 bases, with 17 bases between them. The CDR3 spans 17 residues. CDR3 protein: CASSFSSGMSSYNEQFF. The CDR3 DNA reads as TGTGCCAGCAGTTTTTCCTCCGGGATGAGCTCCTACAATGAGCAGTTCTTC. The entire variable domain, with the rest obtained from reference TRBV2 and TRBJ2-1, is as follows: EPEVTQTPSHQVTQMGQEVILRCVPISNHLYFYWYRQILGQKVEFLVSFYNNEISEKSEIFDDQFSVERPDGSNFTLKIRSTKLEDSAMYFCASSFSSGMSSYNEQFFGPGTRLTVL.